Presented here are 20 T cell receptor beta chains from one specimen sequenced in a study of blood T cell repertoires in COVID-19. Sequencing was performed with immunoSEQ multiplex PCR; in TCRdb, only in-frame clones are kept and a portion is missing. The sample shows around 280,000 clones, roughly 86% of them seen only once. Material: peripheral blood. The receptors originated from a woman in her thirties with COVID-19, enrolled during active disease.

The V and J genes are TRBV7-2 and TRBJ2-3; the D gene is possibly TRBD2 (5 bases). The CDR3 is 15 amino acids. V dropped 1 base and J dropped 1 base, with 9 bases sitting between them. CDR1 is SGHTA and CDR2 is FQGNSA in the germline V gene. In DNA, the CDR3 is TGTGCCAGCAGCTTAGTTTTTAGCGGCACAGATACGCAGTATTTT. Translating gives CASSLVFSGTDTQYF.

CDR3: CASSVDSNTEAFF. The CDR3, as DNA: TGTGCCAGCAGTGTGGACAGCAACACTGAAGCTTTCTTT. V is TRBV2 and J is TRBJ1-1; tentative D call: TRBD1 (6 bases). V was trimmed by 4 bases and J by 2 bases, leaving 8 bases between them. Per germline, CDR1 SNHLY and CDR2 FYNNEI. The CDR3 loop spans 13 amino acids. Full variable domain (outside the CDR3, taken from reference TRBV2 and TRBJ1-1): EPEVTQTPSHQVTQMGQEVILRCVPISNHLYFYWYRQILGQKVEFLVSFYNNEISEKSEIFDDQFSVERPDGSNFTLKIRSTKLEDSAMYFCASSVDSNTEAFFGQGTRLTVV.

This chain joins TRBV6-2 or TRBV6-3 and TRBJ1-4; 10 bases agree with TRBD1. V was clipped by 5 bases and J by 8 bases; unmatched bases: 8. The CDR3 runs 15 residues. Germline V gives CDR1 MNHEY, CDR2 SVGEGT. The CDR3 nucleotides read TGTGCCAGCAGTGGACCGGGACAGGGGTTAGAAAAACTGTTTTTT. It specifies CASSGPGQGLEKLFF.

J is TRBJ2-5 and V is TRBV11-2; 7 bases agree with TRBD1. The trim removed 0 bases at V and 1 base at J, leaving 2 bases unmatched. The CDR3 has 15 amino acids. Per the germline V gene, CDR1 is SGHAT and CDR2 is FQNNGV. The CDR3 DNA is TGTGCCAGCAGCTTAGACGGGACAGCCCAAGAGACCCAGTACTTC. Its protein is CASSLDGTAQETQYF.

J is TRBJ1-5 and V is TRBV19; 8 bases are shared with TRBD1. The germline gives CDR1 LNHDA, CDR2 SQIVND (reference sequence). Unmatched junction bases numbered 9, after V lost 9 bases and J lost 2 bases. This CDR3 has 15 amino acids. The CDR3 nucleotides read TGTGCCAGCCTCGAGACAGGGGACGGCAATCAGCCCCAGCATTTT. Its translation: CASLETGDGNQPQHF.

This chain connects TRBV10-3 to TRBJ2-1; 7 positions match TRBD2. Germline V lookup: CDR1 ENHRY, CDR2 SYGVKD. V lost 8 bases to trimming and J lost 4 bases; unmatched junction nucleotides: 5. This CDR3 contains 13 residues. The chain's CDR3 is CAILAEEYNEQFF. CDR3 DNA: TGTGCCATCCTAGCGGAAGAGTACAATGAGCAGTTCTTC.

This chain links TRBV6-2 or TRBV6-3 with TRBJ2-7, with 7 bases aligning to TRBD2. CDR1 and CDR2 (germline): MNHEY, SVGEGT. This CDR3 comprises 13 residues. Unmatched junction bases numbered 4, after V lost 7 bases and J lost 1 base. The chain's CDR3 is CASIPSGSYEQYF. The DNA of the CDR3 is TGTGCCAGCATCCCTAGCGGATCCTACGAGCAGTACTTC.

This clone occurred once. This chain joins TRBV7-9 and TRBJ1-2; perhaps TRBD1 as D (5 bases). The CDR3 covers 14 residues. From germline, CDR1 is SEHNR and CDR2 FQNEAQ (reference sequence). The V and J ends lost 5 bases and 7 bases respectively, with 17 bases between them. Written as DNA, the CDR3 is TGTGCCAGCAGCCCAAGCGGGGCGCTTGGTGGCTACACCTTC. Residues: CASSPSGALGGYTF.

This rearrangement joins TRBV27 to TRBJ1-2, with D perhaps TRBD1 (6 bases). Germline values: CDR1 MNHEY, CDR2 SMNVEV (reference sequence). The germline V and J ends were trimmed by 5 bases and 6 bases, with 22 bases remaining between them. This CDR3 comprises 16 residues. CDR3 coding DNA: TGTGCCAGCAGTCTAAGGGGCGCAGGGGATCCCGATGGCTACACCTTC. Translation gives CASSLRGAGDPDGYTF.

The chain carries TRBV20-1 and TRBJ2-7; 10 nucleotides line up with TRBD2. The CDR3 is made up of 15 amino acids. V lost 3 bases to trimming and J lost 4 bases; unmatched junction nucleotides: 9. Germline V gives CDR1 DFQATT, CDR2 SNEGSKA (reference sequence). DNA for the CDR3: TGCAGTGCTAGTTCTCTAGCGGGAGTTCGTTACGAGCAGTACTTC. Encoded protein: CSASSLAGVRYEQYF.

This rearrangement joins TRBV19 to TRBJ1-3, with a possible D match to TRBD1 (6 bases). CDR1 and CDR2 (germline): LNHDA, SQIVND (reference sequence). The CDR3 extends over 14 amino acids. Trimming pared 5 bases from V and 0 bases from J, leaving 8 bases between. The CDR3 region has the DNA TGTGCCAGTAGTGGACAGACCTCTGGAAACACCATATATTTT. Encoded protein: CASSGQTSGNTIYF.

The chain joins TRBV12-3 or TRBV12-4 to TRBJ2-1, with D possibly being TRBD2 (5 bases). This CDR3 is 12 amino acids long. V shed 6 bases and J shed 6 bases, with 9 bases lying between them. Written as DNA, the CDR3 is TGTGCCAGCAGACTTCGGGGCAATGAGCAGTTCTTC. Protein sequence: CASRLRGNEQFF.

This chain links TRBV28 with TRBJ2-2, with D unclear. Germline loops: CDR1 MDHEN, CDR2 SYDVKM. This CDR3 comprises 14 residues. V lost 6 bases and J lost 2, with 10 bases in between. CDR3 bases: TGTGCCAGCAGCGTCCAACAAAACACCGGGGAGCTGTTTTTT. Encoded protein: CASSVQQNTGELFF. Full variable domain (remainder filled in from reference TRBV28 and TRBJ2-2): DVKVTQSSRYLVKRTGEKVFLECVQDMDHENMFWYRQDPGLGLRLIYFSYDVKMKEKGDIPEGYSVSREKKERFSLILESASTNQTSMYLCASSVQQNTGELFFGEGSRLTVL.

This chain uses TRBV9 with TRBJ1-1; 12 positions match TRBD1. This CDR3 region has 16 residues. V gave up 4 bases and J gave up 6 bases; unmatched junction bases: 10. Germline loops: CDR1 SGDLS, CDR2 YYNGEE. This chain's CDR3 is CASSPGQGALRAEAFF. As DNA, the CDR3 is TGTGCCAGCAGCCCGGGACAGGGGGCGCTTCGGGCTGAAGCTTTCTTT.

The rearrangement uses TRBV15 and TRBJ2-5, with 8 positions matching TRBD1. CDR3 size: 16 residues. V dropped 0 bases and J dropped 0; count of bases not matched to a gene: 3. The germline V gene encodes CDR1 LNHNV and CDR2 YYDKDF (reference sequence). The CDR3 loop is CATSRDAGGHQETQYF. CDR3 nucleotide sequence: TGTGCCACCAGCAGAGATGCAGGGGGCCACCAAGAGACCCAGTACTTC.

The chain combines TRBV18 with TRBJ2-7; no firm D call. The CDR3 runs to 12 residues. V shed 2 bases and J shed 7 bases, with 9 bases lying between them. Germline assignment: CDR1 KGHSH and CDR2 LQKENI. The CDR3 sequence is CASSPDTGEQYF. The CDR3 bases are TGTGCCAGCTCACCAGACACCGGTGAGCAGTACTTC.

The chain is built from TRBV29-1 and TRBJ2-7; no reliable D call. Germline V gene lookup returns CDR1 SQVTM and CDR2 ANQGSEA. V lost 4 bases, J lost 6 bases, and 16 bases lay in between. The CDR3 is made up of 13 amino acids. The DNA for the CDR3 is TGCAGCGTTGGACGACCCTCCCGCGGCGAGCAGTACTTC. Encoded protein: CSVGRPSRGEQYF.

This clone was observed once. This rearrangement joins TRBV3-1 (or the pseudogene TRBV3-2) to TRBJ1-3, with no clear D. With 4 bases removed from V and 0 bases from J, the gap between germline ends came to 10 bases. This CDR3 has 15 amino acids. In germline, CDR1 is LGHDT, CDR2 YNNKEL (reference sequence). CDR3 region: CASSLSNFSGNTIYF. The CDR3, as DNA: TGTGCCAGCAGCCTGTCGAACTTCTCTGGAAACACCATATATTTT.

In its sample, this clone was seen a few times. CDR3 DNA: TGTGCCAGCTCACCACAGCAGGGGGCGCAAGGAAACACCATATATTTT. Translated, it gives CASSPQQGAQGNTIYF. The chain joins TRBV18 to TRBJ1-3, with 8 positions matching TRBD1. The CDR3 runs 16 residues. CDR1 KGHSH and CDR2 LQKENI come from the germline V gene. J was trimmed by 4 bases and V by 1 base; bases with no gene match: 6.

The chain carries TRBV29-1 and TRBJ2-1; maybe TRBD2 (6 bases). Germline-derived CDR1 and CDR2 are SQVTM and ANQGSEA. CDR3 length: 11 amino acids. The DNA for the CDR3 is TGCAGTCTCGGACTATCCAATGAGCAGTTCTTC. Encoded protein: CSLGLSNEQFF.